This T cell receptor beta chain was identified in a study of cytomegalovirus exposure and HLA in healthy donors. Trimming took 4 bases from V and 3 from J, leaving 10 bases between them. There are 13 residues in the CDR3. Germline CDR1 reads SGHVS; CDR2 reads FQNEAQ. 13 Jbeta primers and 60 Vbeta primers were used for the PCR. Sequenced by immunoSEQ multiplex PCR; TCRdb stores in-frame clones only, minus some. Found here are some 190,000 clones, over 65% of them singletons; the top ten hold about 1.5%. The table lists this clone with a count of one. The sequenced sample consisted of PBMCs. The receptor's source is a man aged 18 to 30 in good health and CMV-seronegative. The genes are TRBV7-8 and TRBJ2-7; possibly TRBD1 for D (5 bases). CDR3 region: CASSWGRGYEQYF. Written as DNA, the CDR3 is TGTGCCAGCAGCTGGGGTAGGGGCTACGAGCAGTACTTC.